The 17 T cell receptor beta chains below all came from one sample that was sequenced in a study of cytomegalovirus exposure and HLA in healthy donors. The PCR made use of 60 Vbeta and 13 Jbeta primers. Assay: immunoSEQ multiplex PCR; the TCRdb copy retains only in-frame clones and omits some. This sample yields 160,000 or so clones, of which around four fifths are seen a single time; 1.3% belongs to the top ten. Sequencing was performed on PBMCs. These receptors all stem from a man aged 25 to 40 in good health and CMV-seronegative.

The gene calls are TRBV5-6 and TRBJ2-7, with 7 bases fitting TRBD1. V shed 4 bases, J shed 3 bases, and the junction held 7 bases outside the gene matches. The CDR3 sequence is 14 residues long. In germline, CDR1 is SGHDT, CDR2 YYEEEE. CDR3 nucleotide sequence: TGTGCCAGCAGCCGTGACTACAGGGGCTACGAGCAGTACTTC. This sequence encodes CASSRDYRGYEQYF.

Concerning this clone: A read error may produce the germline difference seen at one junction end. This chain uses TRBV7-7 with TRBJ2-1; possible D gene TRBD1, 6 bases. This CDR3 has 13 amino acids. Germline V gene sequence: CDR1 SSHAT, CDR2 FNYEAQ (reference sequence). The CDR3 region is CASSLDQGREQFF. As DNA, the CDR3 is TGTGCTAGCAGCTTGGACCAGGGGCGGGAGCAGTTCTTC.

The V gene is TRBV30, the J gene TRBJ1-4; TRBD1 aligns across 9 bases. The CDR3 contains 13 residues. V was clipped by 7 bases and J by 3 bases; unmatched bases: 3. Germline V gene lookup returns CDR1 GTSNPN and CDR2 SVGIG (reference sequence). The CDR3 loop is CASGQGPNEKLFF. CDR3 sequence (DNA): TGTGCCTCCGGACAGGGGCCTAATGAAAAACTGTTTTTT.

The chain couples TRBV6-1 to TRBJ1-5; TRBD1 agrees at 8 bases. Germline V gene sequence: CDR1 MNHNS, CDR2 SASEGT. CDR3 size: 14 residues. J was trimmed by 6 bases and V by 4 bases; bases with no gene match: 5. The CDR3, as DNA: TGTGCCAGCAGTGCCCAGGGGGCGGGTCAGCCCCAGCATTTT. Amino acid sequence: CASSAQGAGQPQHF.

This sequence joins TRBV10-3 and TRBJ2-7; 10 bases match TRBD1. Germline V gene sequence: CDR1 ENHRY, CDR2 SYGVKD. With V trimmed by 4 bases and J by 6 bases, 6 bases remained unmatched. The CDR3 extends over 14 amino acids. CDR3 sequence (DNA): TGTGCCATCAGTGTATTGACAGGGGGCCCCGAGCAGTACTTC. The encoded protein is CAISVLTGGPEQYF.

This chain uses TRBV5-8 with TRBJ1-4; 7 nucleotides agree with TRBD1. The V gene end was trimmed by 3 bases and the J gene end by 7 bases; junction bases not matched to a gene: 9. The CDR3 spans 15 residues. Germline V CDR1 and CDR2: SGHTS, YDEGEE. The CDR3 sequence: CASSSRQGFGEKLFF. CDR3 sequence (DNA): TGTGCCAGCAGCTCTAGACAGGGCTTTGGTGAAAAACTGTTTTTT.

This CDR3 reads CASSYSPGYGTQYF. The CDR3 DNA reads as TGTGCCAGCAGTTACTCGCCAGGCTACGGGACCCAGTACTTC. This chain links TRBV6-5 with TRBJ2-5; no clear D gene. This CDR3 spans 14 amino acids. Trimming stripped 0 bases from V and 7 bases from J, with 12 bases between. Germline assignment: CDR1 MNHEY and CDR2 SVGAGI.

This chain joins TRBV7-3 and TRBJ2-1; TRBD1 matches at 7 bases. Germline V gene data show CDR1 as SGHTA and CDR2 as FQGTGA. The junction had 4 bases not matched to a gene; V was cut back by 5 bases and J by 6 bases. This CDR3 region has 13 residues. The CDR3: CASSPGQLNEQFF. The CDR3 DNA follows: TGTGCCAGCAGCCCGGGACAGCTCAATGAGCAGTTCTTC.

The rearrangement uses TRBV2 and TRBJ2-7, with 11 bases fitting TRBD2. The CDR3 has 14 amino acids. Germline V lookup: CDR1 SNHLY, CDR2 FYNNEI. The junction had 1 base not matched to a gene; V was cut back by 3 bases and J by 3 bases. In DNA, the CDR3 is TGTGCCAGCAGTGAGACTAGCGGGAACTACGAGCAGTACTTC. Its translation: CASSETSGNYEQYF.

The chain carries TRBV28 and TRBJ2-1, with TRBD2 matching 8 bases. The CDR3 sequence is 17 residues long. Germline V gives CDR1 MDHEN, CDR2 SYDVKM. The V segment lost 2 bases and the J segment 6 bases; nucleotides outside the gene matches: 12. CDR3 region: CASSLRPGLGFINEQFF. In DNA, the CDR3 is TGTGCCAGCAGTTTACGTCCGGGACTAGGATTTATCAATGAGCAGTTCTTC. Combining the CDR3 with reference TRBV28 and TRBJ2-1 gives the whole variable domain DVKVTQSSRYLVKRTGEKVFLECVQDMDHENMFWYRQDPGLGLRLIYFSYDVKMKEKGDIPEGYSVSREKKERFSLILESASTNQTSMYLCASSLRPGLGFINEQFFGPGTRLTVL.

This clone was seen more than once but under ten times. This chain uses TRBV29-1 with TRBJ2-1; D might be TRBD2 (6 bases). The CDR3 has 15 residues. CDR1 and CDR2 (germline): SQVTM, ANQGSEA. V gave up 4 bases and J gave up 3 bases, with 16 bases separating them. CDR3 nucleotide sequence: TGCAGCGTTGCCGGCCCGGGACTCTACTACAATGAGCAGTTCTTC. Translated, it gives CSVAGPGLYYNEQFF.

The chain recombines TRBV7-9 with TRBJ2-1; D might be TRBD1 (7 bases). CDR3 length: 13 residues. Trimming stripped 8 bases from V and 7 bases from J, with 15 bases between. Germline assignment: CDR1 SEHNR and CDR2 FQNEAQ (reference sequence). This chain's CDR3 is CASCPGGWNEQFF. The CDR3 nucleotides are TGTGCCAGCTGTCCAGGGGGGTGGAATGAGCAGTTCTTC.

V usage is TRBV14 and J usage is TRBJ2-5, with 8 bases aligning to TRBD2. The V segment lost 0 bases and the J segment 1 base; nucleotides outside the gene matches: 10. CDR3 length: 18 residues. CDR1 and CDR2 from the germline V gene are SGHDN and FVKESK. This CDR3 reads CASSQDVLAGYFQETQYF. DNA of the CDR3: TGTGCCAGCAGCCAAGATGTCCTAGCGGGCTATTTCCAAGAGACCCAGTACTTC.

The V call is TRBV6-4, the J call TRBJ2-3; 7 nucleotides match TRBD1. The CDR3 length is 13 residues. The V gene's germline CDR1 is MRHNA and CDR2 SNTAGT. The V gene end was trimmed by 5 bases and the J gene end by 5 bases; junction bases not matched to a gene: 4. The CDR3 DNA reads TGTGCCAGCAGTTGGACAGGAGGAGATACGCAGTATTTT. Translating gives CASSWTGGDTQYF.

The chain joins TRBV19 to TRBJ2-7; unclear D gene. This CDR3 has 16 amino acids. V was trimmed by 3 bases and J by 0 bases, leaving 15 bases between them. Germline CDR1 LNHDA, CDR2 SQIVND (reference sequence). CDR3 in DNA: TGTGCCAGTAGTATCCGTCCCAGTTTGCCCTCCTACGAGCAGTACTTC. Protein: CASSIRPSLPSYEQYF.

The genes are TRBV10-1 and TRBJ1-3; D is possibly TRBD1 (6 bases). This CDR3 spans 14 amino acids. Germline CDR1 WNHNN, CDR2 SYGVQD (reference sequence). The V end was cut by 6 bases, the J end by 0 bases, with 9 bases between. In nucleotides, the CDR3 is TGCGCCAGCAGCCGGGACATCTCTGGAAACACCATATATTTT. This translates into CASSRDISGNTIYF.

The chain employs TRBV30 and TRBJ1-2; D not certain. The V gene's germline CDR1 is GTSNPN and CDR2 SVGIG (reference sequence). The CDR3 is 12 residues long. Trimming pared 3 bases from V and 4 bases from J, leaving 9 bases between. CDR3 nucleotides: TGTGCCTGGAGCGAGTCAGGCTATGGCTACACCTTC. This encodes CAWSESGYGYTF.